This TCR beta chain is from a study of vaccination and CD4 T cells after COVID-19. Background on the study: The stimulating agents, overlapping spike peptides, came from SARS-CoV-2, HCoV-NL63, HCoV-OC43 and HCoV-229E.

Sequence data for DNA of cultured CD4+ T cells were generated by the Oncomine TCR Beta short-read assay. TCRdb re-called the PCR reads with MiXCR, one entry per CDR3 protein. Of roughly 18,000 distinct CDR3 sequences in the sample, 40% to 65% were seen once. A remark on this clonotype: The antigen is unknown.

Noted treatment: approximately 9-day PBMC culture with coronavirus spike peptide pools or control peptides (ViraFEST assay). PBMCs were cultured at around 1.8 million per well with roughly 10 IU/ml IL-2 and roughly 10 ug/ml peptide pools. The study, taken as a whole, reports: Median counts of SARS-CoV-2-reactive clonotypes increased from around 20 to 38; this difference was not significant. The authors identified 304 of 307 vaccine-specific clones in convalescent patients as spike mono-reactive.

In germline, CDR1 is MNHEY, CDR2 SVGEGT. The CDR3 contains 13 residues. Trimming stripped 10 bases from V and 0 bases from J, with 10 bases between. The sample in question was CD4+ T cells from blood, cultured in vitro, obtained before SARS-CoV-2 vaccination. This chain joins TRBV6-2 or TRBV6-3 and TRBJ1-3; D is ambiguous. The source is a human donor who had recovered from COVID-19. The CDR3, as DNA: TGTGCCACCCGAACAAGCTCTGGAAACACCATATATTTT. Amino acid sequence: CATRTSSGNTIYF.